This TCR beta chain was sequenced for a study of early T cells in non-severe SARS-CoV-2 infection. Study summary: Investigators sequenced bulk RNA drawn from unsorted whole blood, and chains remained unpaired.

In this sample, this clonotype turned up many times. Unique molecular identifier tags were affixed to discrete cDNA molecules. TCRdb passed the 5' RACE reads through MiXCR, listing each CDR3 protein once. The sample shows about 33,000 distinct CDR3 sequences, around 7% of them seen only once. The CDR3 covers 19 residues. V was cut by 5 bases and J by 5 bases, with 31 bases left in between. CDR1 SGHAT and CDR2 FQDESV come from the germline V gene (reference sequence). Sequenced sample: whole blood. The chain is built from TRBV11-1 and TRBJ2-7, with D perhaps matching TRBD2 (6 bases). This clonotype was obtained from an adult who was a healthcare worker with PCR-confirmed SARS-CoV-2 infection or an uninfected control (not recorded which). The CDR3 region is CASSVTAPGVRGFLHEQYF. The CDR3 nucleotides read TGTGCCAGCAGCGTGACAGCCCCCGGGGTCCGGGGGTTTCTCCACGAGCAGTACTTC.